Following are 3 T cell receptor beta chains from one sample sequenced in a study of T-cell memory formation after mild COVID-19. TCRdb re-called the 5' RACE reads through MiXCR, storing one row per CDR3 protein. The sample includes fewer than 450,000 distinct CDR3 sequences, 24% seen only once; the top ten take 8.5% to 10%. Specimen: PBMCs or a T cell subset sorted from them (not recorded which). The receptors here all came from an adult woman who had mild COVID-19 (a few samples of this study predate the infection). Cell type and time point are not known.

The rearrangement joins TRBV5-1 to TRBJ2-2; 10 positions match TRBD1. The CDR3 contains 14 residues. Germline assignment: CDR1 SGHRS and CDR2 YFSETQ. J was trimmed by 6 bases and V by 4 bases; bases with no gene match: 3. The CDR3 reads CASSPGTGAGELFF. The CDR3 DNA follows: TGCGCCAGCAGCCCCGGGACAGGGGCCGGGGAGCTGTTTTTT.

This clonotype was seen a few times. The chain joins TRBV5-1 to TRBJ2-1; possibly TRBD1 for D (6 bases). Trimming stripped 4 bases from V and 10 bases from J, with 21 bases between. The CDR3 spans 15 residues. Germline CDR1 and CDR2: SGHRS and YFSETQ. Here the CDR3 reads CASSPPGQPPLEQFF. CDR3 nucleotide sequence: TGCGCCAGCAGCCCCCCGGGACAACCACCCCTCGAGCAGTTCTTC.

The rearrangement links TRBV10-3 to TRBJ2-7, with a possible D match to TRBD1 (6 bases). The V gene's germline CDR1 is ENHRY and CDR2 SYGVKD. CDR3 length: 14 residues. Between the trimmed V and J ends, which lost 9 bases and 0 bases, there was a span of 15 bases. CDR3 in DNA: TGTGCCATGTCCCCCGACAGGCCCTCCTACGAGCAGTACTTC. The encoded protein is CAMSPDRPSYEQYF.